One and the same sample provided the 29 T cell receptor beta chains below, sequenced in a study of cytomegalovirus exposure and HLA in healthy donors. Researchers ran the PCR with 60 Vbeta and 13 Jbeta primers. The repertoire was sequenced with immunoSEQ multiplex PCR; TCRdb's copy has only in-frame clones and lacks some. Among 150,000 to 200,000 clones listed, about 79% were seen once. Material: PBMCs. The receptors were gathered from a man between 18 and 29 years old in good health and CMV-seronegative.

This clone has more than one count but fewer than ten. This sequence joins TRBV28 and TRBJ1-1; D may be TRBD1 (6 bases). The CDR3 totals 13 residues. Germline V gives CDR1 MDHEN, CDR2 SYDVKM. V was clipped by 6 bases and J by 11 bases, with 19 bases between them. The chain's CDR3 is CASRPGTSPRAFF. The CDR3 region has the DNA TGTGCCAGCAGGCCCGGGACATCCCCAAGGGCTTTCTTT.

The V and J genes are TRBV25-1 and TRBJ2-7; D may be TRBD2 (6 bases). Germline CDR1 MGHDK, CDR2 SYGVNS. V was shortened by 3 bases and J by 7 bases, with 13 bases between the two germline ends. The CDR3 is 13 residues long. The CDR3 nucleotides read TGTGCCAGCAGTGATATTGCGCGGGGAGAGCAGTACTTC. It translates to CASSDIARGEQYF.

V and J are TRBV9 and TRBJ2-7; weak D call: TRBD1 (7 bases). Germline V gene sequence: CDR1 SGDLS, CDR2 YYNGEE. CDR3 size: 15 residues. Between the trimmed V and J ends, which lost 1 base and 3 bases, there was a span of 14 bases. The chain's CDR3 is CASSVSEGAGYEQYF. In DNA form, the CDR3 reads TGTGCCAGCAGCGTATCGGAGGGGGCGGGCTACGAGCAGTACTTC.

This clone was observed once. The rearrangement joins TRBV6-5 to TRBJ1-5, with D possibly matching TRBD1 (6 bases). The CDR3 runs 16 residues. The germline V gene has CDR1 MNHEY and CDR2 SVGAGI. V dropped 2 bases and J dropped 1 base, with 12 bases sitting between them. CDR3 sequence reads: CASSYRGLGSNQPQHF. The CDR3 DNA follows: TGTGCCAGCAGTTACAGGGGGTTGGGAAGCAATCAGCCCCAGCATTTT.

This clone was detected only a few times. CDR3 protein: CASSVRGRSSYNEQFF. The CDR3 DNA follows: TGTGCCAGCAGCGTACGCGGGCGGAGCTCCTACAATGAGCAGTTCTTC. The V and J genes are TRBV9 and TRBJ2-1; D is possibly TRBD2 (5 bases). The V gene lost 1 base and the J gene lost 0 bases, with 11 bases spanning the gap. Germline CDR1 is SGDLS and CDR2 is YYNGEE. The CDR3 has 16 residues.

The J gene is TRBJ1-1, the V gene TRBV19, with 8 positions matching TRBD1. Germline V gene data show CDR1 as LNHDA and CDR2 as SQIVND (reference sequence). The CDR3 is 16 amino acids. Trimming at V came to 5 bases and at J to 0 bases, leaving 8 bases not matched to a gene. This chain's CDR3 is CASSRETGALNTEAFF. CDR3 DNA sequence: TGTGCCAGTAGTCGTGAGACAGGGGCTCTGAACACTGAAGCTTTCTTT.

The chain recombines TRBV5-1 with TRBJ2-3; maybe TRBD2 (5 bases). Germline V gene sequence: CDR1 SGHRS, CDR2 YFSETQ. Trimming shortened V by 1 base and J by 5 bases, and 14 bases separated the two germline ends. The CDR3 consists of 15 residues. The CDR3 DNA reads TGCGCCAGCAGCTTGAAGGCCTCCGGGGAAGATACGCAGTATTTT. Translating gives CASSLKASGEDTQYF.

The CDR3 reads CASSARQGSDEQYF. CDR3 sequence (DNA): TGTGCCAGTAGTGCCCGACAGGGGTCGGACGAGCAGTACTTC. This rearrangement joins TRBV19 to TRBJ2-7, with TRBD1 identical over 8 bases. The CDR3 is 14 residues long. The trim removed 5 bases at V and 5 bases at J, leaving 8 bases unmatched. Per germline, CDR1 LNHDA and CDR2 SQIVND (reference sequence).

The chain links TRBV6-4 to TRBJ2-7; TRBD1 aligns across 9 bases. V dropped 4 bases and J dropped 6; count of bases not matched to a gene: 4. Germline CDR1 reads MRHNA; CDR2 reads SNTAGT. CDR3 length equals 13 residues. The CDR3 is CASSVGQGGEQYF. Here the CDR3 DNA reads TGTGCCAGCAGTGTGGGACAGGGTGGCGAGCAGTACTTC.

The chain has TRBV7-3 and TRBJ2-1; TRBD2 aligns across 7 bases. V dropped 5 bases and J dropped 4; count of bases not matched to a gene: 8. The CDR3 runs 15 residues. Germline-derived CDR1 and CDR2 are SGHTA and FQGTGA. CDR3 DNA sequence: TGTGCCAGCAGCCCGACGACTAGCCCTTACAATGAGCAGTTCTTC. The encoded protein is CASSPTTSPYNEQFF.

The chain couples TRBV15 to TRBJ2-3; 10 bases are shared with TRBD2. V lost 0 bases to trimming and J lost 1 base; unmatched junction nucleotides: 4. Germline V gives CDR1 LNHNV, CDR2 YYDKDF (reference sequence). The CDR3 has 17 amino acids. The CDR3 loop is CATSREAGGSGTDTQYF. The CDR3 region has the DNA TGTGCCACCAGCAGAGAAGCGGGAGGGTCCGGCACAGATACGCAGTATTTT.

This clone was detected only a few times. V and J are TRBV19 and TRBJ1-2, with 12 bases identical to TRBD1. The CDR3 covers 11 residues. The V gene end was trimmed by 11 bases and the J gene end by 10 bases; junction bases not matched to a gene: 5. Germline CDR1 reads LNHDA; CDR2 reads SQIVND (reference sequence). CDR3 residues: CAAGTGGDYTF. CDR3 DNA: TGTGCCGCTGGGACAGGGGGCGACTACACCTTC.

The genes are TRBV19 and TRBJ1-6; no reliable D call. The germline V gene encodes CDR1 LNHDA and CDR2 SQIVND (reference sequence). The V end lost 3 bases, the J end lost 7 bases, and 10 bases lay between the germline ends. The CDR3 runs to 14 residues. CDR3 residues: CASSMREPNSPLHF. CDR3 DNA: TGTGCCAGTAGTATGAGGGAGCCCAATTCACCCCTCCACTTT.

V is TRBV6-1 and J is TRBJ2-7; 7 bases line up with TRBD1. V gave up 8 bases and J gave up 3 bases; unmatched junction bases: 7. Germline assignment: CDR1 MNHNS and CDR2 SASEGT. The CDR3 runs 13 residues. The DNA of the CDR3 is TGTGCCAGCGCGAACGACAGGGACTACGAGCAGTACTTC. As protein: CASANDRDYEQYF.

The chain couples TRBV5-4 to TRBJ2-5, with TRBD2 matching 8 bases. V gave up 2 bases and J gave up 1 base; unmatched junction bases: 1. Germline V gene data show CDR1 as SGHNT and CDR2 as YYREEE (reference sequence). The CDR3 spans 14 residues. CDR3 coding DNA: TGTGCCAGCAGCTTTCGGGGGGGCCAAGAGACCCAGTACTTC. Translated, it gives CASSFRGGQETQYF.

This clone has more than one count but fewer than ten. This sequence joins TRBV28 and TRBJ1-4; D gene uncertain. V was clipped by 6 bases and J by 13 bases, with 18 bases between them. The V gene's germline CDR1 is MDHEN and CDR2 SYDVKM. CDR3 size: 13 residues. The chain's CDR3 is CASSEETSLVLFF. The CDR3 DNA is TGTGCCAGCAGCGAGGAGACTTCACTGGTACTGTTTTTT.

The V gene is TRBV30, the J gene TRBJ1-6; perhaps TRBD1 as D (6 bases). CDR1 GTSNPN and CDR2 SVGIG come from the germline V gene (reference sequence). With 5 bases removed from V and 2 bases from J, the gap between germline ends came to 13 bases. CDR3 length: 15 amino acids. CDR3 sequence: CAWHRGGAYNSPLHF. The DNA of the CDR3 is TGTGCCTGGCATAGGGGGGGGGCCTATAATTCACCCCTCCACTTT.

This clone has only a few counts. The chain combines TRBV4-1 with TRBJ2-3, with D possibly TRBD2 on 6 matching bases. The V and J ends lost 4 bases and 6 bases respectively, with 20 bases between them. CDR3 length equals 16 residues. CDR1 and CDR2 (germline): MGHRA, YSYEKL. The CDR3 loop reads CASSRDYPGRFDTQYF. CDR3 coding DNA: TGCGCCAGCAGCCGAGACTATCCAGGGAGGTTTGATACGCAGTATTTT.

V and J are TRBV28 and TRBJ2-2; D unresolved. Trimming pared 7 bases from V and 4 bases from J, leaving 10 bases between. The length of the CDR3 is 13 residues. Germline V lookup: CDR1 MDHEN, CDR2 SYDVKM. Written as DNA, the CDR3 is TGTGCCAGCACCGTAGCCTTCACCGGGGAGCTGTTTTTT. It specifies CASTVAFTGELFF.

The gene calls are TRBV7-9 and TRBJ2-2; TRBD1 matches 9 bases. The J segment lost 8 bases and the V segment lost 5 bases, leaving 3 bases of the junction unmatched. The CDR3 consists of 13 residues. CDR1 is SEHNR and CDR2 is FQNEAQ in the germline V gene (reference sequence). CDR3 sequence reads: CASSLGQGGELFF. The CDR3 region has the DNA TGTGCCAGCAGCCTGGGACAGGGTGGGGAGCTGTTTTTT.

The rearrangement joins TRBV19 to TRBJ1-5; perhaps TRBD1 as D (5 bases). The V end was cut by 5 bases, the J end by 4 bases, with 21 bases between. Germline V gene data show CDR1 as LNHDA and CDR2 as SQIVND (reference sequence). The CDR3 extends over 17 amino acids. The DNA of the CDR3 is TGTGCCAGTAGTCCAGAGACAGCCCGATTGAGGAATCAGCCCCAGCATTTT. This codes for CASSPETARLRNQPQHF. The entire variable domain, with the rest obtained from reference TRBV19 and TRBJ1-5, is as follows: DGGITQSPKYLFRKEGQNVTLSCEQNLNHDAMYWYRQDPGQGLRLIYYSQIVNDFQKGDIAEGYSVSREKKESFPLTVTSAQKNPTAFYLCASSPETARLRNQPQHFGDGTRLSIL.

This chain uses TRBV18 with TRBJ2-2, with TRBD2 as a possible D gene (5 bases). This CDR3 has 14 residues. V was cut by 3 bases and J by 1 base, with 6 bases left in between. The germline V gene has CDR1 KGHSH and CDR2 LQKENI. The CDR3 loop is CASSPGGNTGELFF. The CDR3 nucleotides are TGTGCCAGCTCACCTGGAGGGAACACCGGGGAGCTGTTTTTT.

The rearrangement links TRBV7-3 to TRBJ1-2, with D unresolved. The CDR3 has 16 amino acids. V dropped 0 bases and J dropped 4 bases, with 15 bases sitting between them. CDR1 is SGHTA and CDR2 is FQGTGA in the germline V gene. The CDR3 DNA sequence: TGTGCCAGCAGCTTAACGAGGGATAACCCCTTCTATGGCTACACCTTC. Protein: CASSLTRDNPFYGYTF.

This sequence joins TRBV5-1 and TRBJ1-6; a possible D gene is TRBD1 (5 bases). CDR1 is SGHRS, CDR2 YFSETQ, per germline. This CDR3 region has 15 residues. Between the trimmed V and J ends, which lost 1 base and 7 bases, there was a span of 12 bases. The CDR3 spells CASSLQGGENSPLHF. The CDR3 region has the DNA TGCGCCAGCAGCTTGCAGGGAGGGGAGAATTCACCCCTCCACTTT.

This chain connects TRBV28 to TRBJ1-1, with 7 bases fitting TRBD1. CDR1 is MDHEN and CDR2 is SYDVKM in the germline V gene. The CDR3 is 13 residues long. With 4 bases clipped from V and 2 bases from J, the junction kept 1 base outside the gene matches. This chain's CDR3 is CASSYRGNTEAFF. The CDR3 nucleotides are TGTGCCAGCAGTTACAGGGGAAACACTGAAGCTTTCTTT.

The sample holds a few counts of this clone. V gene TRBV6-5 combines with J gene TRBJ2-7; the match to TRBD1 covers 7 bases. Germline V gene sequence: CDR1 MNHEY, CDR2 SVGAGI. The CDR3 has 13 amino acids. With V trimmed by 6 bases and J by 0 bases, 2 bases remained unmatched. The CDR3 DNA reads TGTGCCAGCAGCAGACAGGGCTCCTACGAGCAGTACTTC. This encodes CASSRQGSYEQYF.

The rearrangement joins TRBV4-1 to TRBJ2-3, with no clear D. CDR1 and CDR2 (germline): MGHRA, YSYEKL. This CDR3 has 14 amino acids. Between the trimmed V and J ends, which lost 1 base and 5 bases, there was a span of 10 bases. CDR3 sequence reads: CASSQVQMVDTQYF. Written as DNA, the CDR3 is TGCGCCAGCAGCCAAGTCCAGATGGTAGATACGCAGTATTTT.

The chain carries TRBV7-8 and TRBJ2-7; a possible D gene is TRBD2 (6 bases). Trimming shortened V by 1 base and J by 8 bases, and 24 bases separated the two germline ends. The CDR3 is made up of 17 amino acids. Per the germline V gene, CDR1 is SGHVS and CDR2 is FQNEAQ. CDR3 nucleotide sequence: TGTGCCAGCAGCTTAGTACGTCAGGGACTGTCCCGTAGGAAGCAGTACTTC. Its protein product is CASSLVRQGLSRRKQYF.

The genes are TRBV19 and TRBJ1-3, with D possibly TRBD1 on 6 matching bases. The ends were cut back, 9 bases at V and 0 bases at J, with 24 bases in the middle. Germline CDR1 is LNHDA and CDR2 is SQIVND (reference sequence). The CDR3 runs to 18 residues. Here the CDR3 reads CASTSVGGQLYSGNTIYF. For the CDR3, the DNA is TGTGCCAGCACTTCGGTAGGTGGACAGCTTTACTCTGGAAACACCATATATTTT.